Included here is one TCR beta chain sequence, with context. Germline loops: CDR1 SEHNR, CDR2 FQNEAQ (reference sequence). The V and J ends lost 5 bases and 4 bases, in that order; junction bases with no gene match: 17. The CDR3 sequence is 18 residues long. The method was immunoSEQ multiplex PCR; TCRdb's version includes in-frame clones alone and lacks a portion of them. Here the sample spans under 350,000 clones, about 92% being singletons. Participants had their cohort set by participant-reported clinical history. The data derive from a study of blood T cell repertoires in COVID-19. Across the study: Sources were T cells, B-cell-depleted T cells, or PBMCs; the material itself was cDNA or gDNA.

The chain has TRBV7-9 and TRBJ1-2; the match to TRBD1 covers 9 bases. The origin of this receptor is a man aged 55 to 69 who had recovered from COVID-19. The material sequenced was PBMCs or T cells enriched from blood (not recorded which). The CDR3 reads CASSPMTGGASTSYGYTF. In nucleotides, the CDR3 is TGTGCCAGCAGCCCAATGACAGGGGGGGCTTCAACTAGCTATGGCTACACCTTC.